These T cell receptor beta chains were read from a single sample in a study of blood T cells in healthy people across ages. MiXCR was run by TCRdb on the 5' RACE reads, yielding one entry per CDR3 protein. The sample lists approximately 800,000 distinct CDR3 sequences; approximately 67% were seen once. Sequencing used blood. Receptor source: a man younger than 40 in good health. CDR3s include the opening cysteine and the closing phenylalanine or tryptophan. The D gene is left open where the match is weak. A clone size is listed for some rows: how often the clone was seen (once, few, many), or a class if it is expanded.

V gene	clone size	J gene	D gene	CDR3 protein	CDR3 DNA
TRBV12-3/TRBV12-4	.	TRBJ2-1	.	CASSLDSGAYNEQFF	TGTGCCAGCAGTTTAGACAGTGGGGCCTACAATGAGCAGTTCTTC
TRBV5-1	.	TRBJ2-7	.	CASSLPDGRSYEQYF	TGCGCCAGCAGCTTGCCGGATGGACGGTCCTACGAGCAGTACTTC
TRBV28	.	TRBJ2-7	.	CASRLALSYEQYF	TGTGCCAGCAGGCTAGCACTTAGCTACGAGCAGTACTTC
TRBV7-2	.	TRBJ2-7	.	CASSFSDGRYEQYF	TGTGCCAGCAGCTTTAGCGATGGGCGATACGAGCAGTACTTC
TRBV4-3	.	TRBJ2-5	TRBD2	CASSQTGLAGGLGETQYF	TGCGCCAGCAGCCAAACGGGACTAGCGGGGGGTCTAGGTGAGACCCAGTACTTC
TRBV7-2	.	TRBJ1-2	.	CASSPRQDYGYTF	TGTGCCAGCAGCCCAAGACAGGACTATGGCTACACCTTC
TRBV11-2	many	TRBJ2-4	TRBD2	CASSLGGGENIQYF	TGTGCCAGCAGCTTAGGTGGGGGGGAAAACATTCAGTACTTC
TRBV4-3	.	TRBJ2-7	.	CASSQGGAPGQSYEQYF	TGCGCCAGCAGCCAGGGCGGGGCCCCCGGGCAGTCCTACGAGCAGTACTTC
TRBV7-2	many	TRBJ1-6	.	CASSFARGEGSPLHF	TGTGCCAGCAGCTTTGCTAGGGGGGAAGGTTCACCCCTCCACTTT
TRBV6-2/TRBV6-3	.	TRBJ2-1	.	CASSYLSGAYNEQFF	TGTGCCAGCAGTTACTTATCAGGGGCCTACAATGAGCAGTTCTTC
TRBV7-2	few	TRBJ2-1	.	CASSFGVGNEQFF	TGTGCCAGCAGCTTTGGGGTCGGGAATGAGCAGTTCTTC
TRBV20-1	.	TRBJ2-1	TRBD2	CSAILAGGYNEQFF	TGCAGTGCTATACTAGCGGGGGGATACAATGAGCAGTTCTTC
TRBV12-3/TRBV12-4	.	TRBJ1-4	TRBD1	CASSVQGLNEKLFF	TGTGCCAGCAGCGTACAGGGGCTAAATGAAAAACTGTTTTTT
TRBV7-2	few	TRBJ2-1	TRBD1	CASSPETGGNEQFF	TGTGCCAGCAGCCCGGAGACAGGGGGCAATGAGCAGTTCTTC
TRBV7-2	.	TRBJ2-1	TRBD2	CASSRSQGLAGGPYNEQFF	TGTGCCAGCAGCCGCAGCCAGGGACTAGCGGGGGGGCCTTACAATGAGCAGTTCTTC
TRBV3-1	.	TRBJ2-1	.	CASSQDTGSYNEQFF	TGTGCCAGCAGCCAGGATACAGGTTCCTACAATGAGCAGTTCTTC
TRBV7-8	.	TRBJ2-1	TRBD2	CASSSGTSGGWNEQFF	TGTGCCAGCAGCTCCGGGACTAGCGGAGGTTGGAATGAGCAGTTCTTC
TRBV6-1	.	TRBJ1-4	.	CASSGNRDHNEKLFF	TGTGCCAGCAGTGGGAACAGGGACCACAATGAAAAACTGTTTTTT
TRBV7-6	.	TRBJ2-5	TRBD2	CASSRVGLAGGETQYF	TGTGCCAGCAGCCGTGTCGGACTAGCGGGGGGGGAGACCCAGTACTTC
TRBV10-3	.	TRBJ2-1	.	CAYRDFYNEQFF	TGTGCCTACCGGGACTTTTACAATGAGCAGTTCTTC
TRBV6-5	once	TRBJ1-5	.	CASRVRGAGNQPQHF	TGTGCCAGCAGGGTCAGGGGTGCCGGCAATCAGCCCCAGCATTTT
TRBV14	.	TRBJ2-1	TRBD2	CASTREENNEQFF	TGTGCCAGCACCCGGGAGGAGAACAATGAGCAGTTCTTC
TRBV12-3/TRBV12-4	.	TRBJ2-4	.	CASSLGAKNIQYF	TGTGCCAGCAGTTTAGGGGCCAAAAACATTCAGTACTTC
TRBV7-3	few	TRBJ2-7	.	CASSLNGGPYEQYF	TGTGCCAGCAGCTTAAACGGCGGGCCCTACGAGCAGTACTTC
TRBV27	.	TRBJ1-2	.	CASSLSSLPPNYGYTF	TGTGCCAGCAGTTTATCATCCCTACCCCCTAACTATGGCTACACCTTC
TRBV7-8	.	TRBJ2-1	TRBD2	CASSLGGTSGYEQFF	TGTGCCAGCAGCTTAGGTGGGACTAGCGGGTATGAGCAGTTCTTC
TRBV15	.	TRBJ2-7	TRBD1	CATSTGTGSDEQYF	TGTGCCACCAGCACCGGGACAGGGAGTGACGAGCAGTACTTC
TRBV9	few	TRBJ2-7	.	CASSPRTNYYEQYF	TGTGCCAGCAGCCCCCGGACGAATTACTACGAGCAGTACTTC
TRBV29-1	.	TRBJ1-5	.	CSVEDIPRQLDSNQPQHF	TGCAGCGTTGAAGACATTCCTCGACAGCTCGATAGCAATCAGCCCCAGCATTTT
TRBV6-1	.	TRBJ2-1	.	CASSEVEGHYNEQFF	TGTGCCAGCAGTGAAGTAGAAGGGCATTACAATGAGCAGTTCTTC
TRBV28	few	TRBJ2-7	.	CASSLLTSEQYF	TGTGCCAGCAGTCTCCTAACCTCCGAGCAGTACTTC
TRBV7-8	.	TRBJ2-1	TRBD1	CASSLVASTGGFYNEQFF	TGTGCCAGCAGCTTAGTTGCATCGACAGGGGGATTCTACAATGAGCAGTTCTTC
TRBV20-1	few	TRBJ1-2	.	CSASWQGSNYGYTF	TGCAGTGCTAGTTGGCAGGGCTCTAACTATGGCTACACCTTC
TRBV9	.	TRBJ2-1	TRBD2	CASSGPPSGGNNEQFF	TGTGCCAGCAGCGGTCCTCCTAGCGGGGGGAACAATGAGCAGTTCTTC
TRBV20-1	.	TRBJ1-5	.	CSARTESNQPQHF	TGCAGTGCGAGGACAGAAAGCAATCAGCCCCAGCATTTT
TRBV7-2	few	TRBJ1-5	.	CASSPPGGNQPQHF	TGTGCCAGCAGCCCCCCCGGGGGCAATCAGCCCCAGCATTTT
TRBV29-1	.	TRBJ2-7	.	CSVEDWGTEQYF	TGCAGCGTTGAAGATTGGGGGACCGAGCAGTACTTC
TRBV29-1	once	TRBJ2-1	.	CSVSGSHNEQFF	TGCAGCGTCTCTGGCTCTCACAATGAGCAGTTCTTC
TRBV20-1	.	TRBJ1-5	TRBD1	CSASDRRNQPQHF	TGCAGTGCTTCGGACAGGAGAAATCAGCCCCAGCATTTT
TRBV9	.	TRBJ1-1	.	CASSVQGNTEAFF	TGTGCCAGCAGCGTGCAGGGGAACACTGAAGCTTTCTTT
TRBV7-9	few	TRBJ2-2	TRBD1	CASSGDRGGGTGELFF	TGTGCCAGCAGCGGAGACAGGGGAGGTGGCACCGGGGAGCTGTTTTTT
TRBV5-6	few	TRBJ1-2	TRBD1	CASSPRPGQRDPALYGYTF	TGTGCCAGCAGCCCCCGTCCGGGACAGAGAGATCCGGCTCTCTATGGCTACACCTTC
TRBV7-2	.	TRBJ1-2	.	CASSLAVTDYYGYTF	TGTGCCAGCAGCTTAGCGGTGACAGACTACTATGGCTACACCTTC